The 8 T cell receptor beta chains listed next were all sequenced from one sample in a study of blood T cell repertoires in COVID-19 (TCRdb year 2020). Library prep was done by the immunoSEQ multiplex PCR assay. In TCRdb, the immuneACCESS table is reduced to in-frame sequences with V and J assigned. These tables do not hold every clone; where another copy was compared, an unresolved V gene accounts for under half, and the others remain unexplained. Within this sample are 100,000 to 150,000 clones, with 85% of them counted one time only. Of the sample, about a quarter is held by the ten largest clones. Sequencing was done on a sample of peripheral blood. The receptors come from an elderly woman with acute or convalescent COVID-19.

The table lists this clone with a count of one. The V call is TRBV5-1, the J call TRBJ1-3; no clear D. V was clipped by 4 bases and J by 0 bases, with 8 bases between them. The CDR3 consists of 14 residues. Germline CDR1 and CDR2: SGHRS and YFSETQ. DNA for the CDR3: TGCGCCAGCAGCCAACGGTCCTCTGGAAACACCATATATTTT. This translates into CASSQRSSGNTIYF.

The chain recombines TRBV2 with TRBJ1-5; 9 positions agree with TRBD1. The CDR3 runs 17 residues. CDR1 SNHLY and CDR2 FYNNEI come from the germline V gene. Trimming took 1 base from V and 0 from J; bases not matched to a gene: 4. CDR3: CASSEGYRGRSNQPQHF. The CDR3 DNA is TGTGCCAGCAGTGAAGGCTACAGGGGGCGTAGCAATCAGCCCCAGCATTTT.

The V and J genes are TRBV12-5 and TRBJ1-3; the D is unclear. CDR3 length: 16 amino acids. Germline values: CDR1 LGHNT, CDR2 FRNRAP. Deletions cut 3 bases from V and 0 bases from J, with 12 bases between. The CDR3 DNA sequence: TGTGCTAGTGGTTTCCTGGCCTACAGCTCTGGAAACACCATATATTTT. Residues: CASGFLAYSSGNTIYF.

The chain links TRBV5-1 to TRBJ1-1; unclear D gene. V lost 0 bases and J 0 bases, leaving 6 bases between the germline ends. Germline CDR1 reads SGHRS; CDR2 reads YFSETQ. The CDR3 is 14 amino acids. The CDR3 reads CASSLARMNTEAFF. The CDR3 DNA follows: TGCGCCAGCAGCTTGGCGAGGATGAACACTGAAGCTTTCTTT.

The chain recombines TRBV2 with TRBJ1-6, with 7 bases fitting TRBD1. CDR1 is SNHLY, CDR2 FYNNEI, per germline. J lost 10 bases, V lost 8 bases, and 5 bases had no gene match. The CDR3 runs 12 residues. The CDR3: CASHRGGSPLHF. In DNA, the CDR3 is TGTGCCAGCCACAGGGGTGGATCACCCCTCCACTTT.

This chain joins TRBV4-2 and TRBJ2-1; D possibly corresponds to TRBD1 (5 bases). Trimming removed 0 bases from V and 0 bases from J, with 12 bases in between. The CDR3 spans 17 residues. Germline V gene lookup returns CDR1 LGHNA and CDR2 YNFKEQ. The CDR3 protein is CASSQEWGVSSYNEQFF. The CDR3 nucleotides are TGTGCCAGCAGCCAAGAATGGGGCGTTAGCTCCTACAATGAGCAGTTCTTC.

The chain couples TRBV5-1 to TRBJ1-6; TRBD1 might be the D (5 bases). This CDR3 contains 15 residues. Deletions cut 0 bases from V and 8 bases from J, with 12 bases between. Germline V gene lookup returns CDR1 SGHRS and CDR2 YFSETQ. The CDR3 sequence is CASSLVSRDYSPLHF. The CDR3 DNA follows: TGCGCCAGCAGCTTGGTATCCAGGGACTATTCACCCCTCCACTTT.

CDR3: CASSYNPGRITEAFF. Here the CDR3 DNA reads TGTGCCAGCAGTTACAACCCAGGGAGGATCACTGAAGCTTTCTTT. V and J are TRBV6-5 and TRBJ1-1; tentatively, D is TRBD1 (5 bases). Trimming removed 2 bases at V and 4 bases at J, with 14 bases between. The CDR3 covers 15 residues. CDR1 and CDR2 from the germline V gene are MNHEY and SVGAGI.